This is a list of T cell receptor beta chains from one sample in a study of T cells in Graves' hyperthyroidism and ophthalmopathy. TCRdb re-called the multiplex PCR reads with MiXCR, one entry per CDR3 protein. Here the sample spans 550,000 to 700,000 distinct CDR3 sequences, more than 45% being singletons. Specimen: peripheral blood or thyroid tissue (not recorded which). Receptors originate from an adult woman with Graves' disease, either hyperthyroidism or ophthalmopathy (not recorded which). Each CDR3 is given with its conserved first and last residue. The D gene is left open where the match is weak. A row's size may be missing; if present it is once, few, many or a size class.

TRBV10-3	-	many	TRBJ2-7	TGTGCCATCAGAGACAGGCTCTCCTTCAACTACGAGCAGTACTTC	CAIRDRLSFNYEQYF
TRBV2	TRBD1	many	TRBJ1-5	TGTGCCAGCACTGGCGGACAGGGGGACCCGCCCCAGCATTTT	CASTGGQGDPPQHF
TRBV7-8	-	many	TRBJ1-3	TGTGCCAGCAGTCTACGCAGGGGAGATTTTGGAAACACCATATATTTT	CASSLRRGDFGNTIYF
TRBV10-1	TRBD1	-	TRBJ2-2	TGCGCCAGCAGTTGGGACAGGGGGCTTAGCGGGGAGCTGTTTTTT	CASSWDRGLSGELFF
TRBV5-1	-	many	TRBJ1-2	TGCGCCAGCAGCCCCGAGGGTTTGGGTGGCTACACCTTC	CASSPEGLGGYTF
TRBV29-1	-	few	TRBJ1-2	TGCAGCGTTTTCCAATATGGCTACACCTTC	CSVFQYGYTF
TRBV5-6	-	few	TRBJ1-1	TGTGCCAGCAGCCTAACGAATAGACAGGTCGCTTTCTTT	CASSLTNRQVAFF
TRBV24-1	TRBD1	-	TRBJ1-4	TGTGCCACCAGTGACCCGGGACAGGGAGGCGAAAAACTGTTTTTT	CATSDPGQGGEKLFF
TRBV7-2	TRBD1	-	TRBJ2-7	TGTGCCAGCAGCTGGGGACAGGCCAAGTCCGAGCAGTACTTC	CASSWGQAKSEQYF
TRBV6-4	-	few	TRBJ1-6	TGTGCCAGTAGTGACTCGACAGCTTCACCCCTCCACTTT	CASSDSTASPLHF
TRBV7-9	-	-	TRBJ1-4	TGTGCCAGCAGCTACGATGCAGACGGGTTGTTTTTT	CASSYDADGLFF
TRBV7-2	TRBD1	many	TRBJ1-2	TGTGCCAGCAGCTGGGACAGCTATGGCTACACCTTC	CASSWDSYGYTF
TRBV7-9	-	-	TRBJ1-2	TGTGCCAGCATCGGGGTACCCGTCTATGGCTACACCTTC	CASIGVPVYGYTF
TRBV5-6	TRBD1	-	TRBJ1-5	TGTGCCAGCAGCTTATATTCATGGACCGGGACAGGGAGTCAGCCCCAGCATTTT	CASSLYSWTGTGSQPQHF
TRBV10-2	TRBD1	-	TRBJ1-5	TGCGCCAGCAGACAGGGGCAGGGAGGACAGCCCCAGCATTTT	CASRQGQGGQPQHF
TRBV28	TRBD2	-	TRBJ2-7	TGTGCCAGCAGTTGGGGTTCTAGCGGGAGGATTAACCACGAGCAGTACTTC	CASSWGSSGRINHEQYF
TRBV10-3	-	many	TRBJ1-2	TGTGCCATCAGTGAGTCATCGGGACGGCCCGCTAACTATGGCTACACCTTC	CAISESSGRPANYGYTF
TRBV7-9	-	-	TRBJ1-6	TGTGCCAGCAGCGCCCGTCGGACAGAGAAACCCCTCCACTTT	CASSARRTEKPLHF
TRBV2	TRBD1	-	TRBJ1-1	TGTGCCAGCAGGGAACAGGGGGCAAGCTTGGGCACTGAAGCTTTCTTT	CASREQGASLGTEAFF